A single sample gave rise to the 14 T cell receptor beta chains below, sequenced in a study of OX40 agonist ivuxolimab in advanced cancers. Sequencing used immunoSEQ multiplex PCR; TCRdb keeps in-frame clones, though not all of them. The data contain over 55,000 clones, 84% of them singletons. Sequences were derived from CD4+ or CD8+ T cells sorted from blood, sampled in a trial of the OX40 agonist ivuxolimab. These receptors all stem from an adult with an advanced solid tumor such as melanoma, head and neck, liver or kidney cancer.

This clone was counted between two and nine times. This chain connects TRBV10-3 to TRBJ2-5; tentative D call: TRBD1 (7 bases). Germline V gives CDR1 ENHRY, CDR2 SYGVKD. With 5 bases removed from V and 5 bases from J, the gap between germline ends came to 12 bases. There are 13 residues in the CDR3. The CDR3 DNA is TGTGCCATCAGTACAGGGGAGGCTGAGACCCAGTACTTC. It encodes CAISTGEAETQYF.

The chain combines TRBV2 with TRBJ1-5; possibly TRBD1 for D (5 bases). Germline loops: CDR1 SNHLY, CDR2 FYNNEI. Trimming shortened V by 6 bases and J by 3 bases, and 15 bases separated the two germline ends. The CDR3 extends over 15 amino acids. In nucleotides, the CDR3 is TGTGCCAGCAGCATCGGACGGGGGGACAATCAGCCCCAGCATTTT. It codes for CASSIGRGDNQPQHF.

This chain links TRBV5-5 with TRBJ1-3; no clear D. The germline V gene encodes CDR1 SGHKS and CDR2 YYEKEE (reference sequence). Between the trimmed V and J ends, which lost 1 base and 0 bases, there was a span of 11 bases. The CDR3 contains 16 residues. CDR3 in amino acids: CASSLYWADSGNTIYF. In DNA, the CDR3 is TGTGCCAGCAGCTTGTACTGGGCCGACTCTGGAAACACCATATATTTT.

V and J are TRBV5-6 and TRBJ2-5; 9 bases are a match to TRBD1. The CDR3 contains 15 residues. Germline loops: CDR1 SGHDT, CDR2 YYEEEE. Losses at the gene ends were 0 bases for V and 4 bases for J; bases not matched to a gene: 4. This chain's CDR3 is CASSLGRTGVETQYF. The CDR3, as DNA: TGTGCCAGCAGCTTGGGGAGGACAGGGGTAGAGACCCAGTACTTC.

The chain recombines TRBV30 with TRBJ2-7, with D tentatively TRBD1 (6 bases). Germline V lookup: CDR1 GTSNPN, CDR2 SVGIG (reference sequence). This CDR3 region has 12 residues. V dropped 4 bases and J dropped 1 base, with 8 bases sitting between them. Here the CDR3 DNA reads TGTGCCTGGACAGGGGATTCCTACGAGCAGTACTTC. Amino acids: CAWTGDSYEQYF.

This chain connects TRBV6-5 to TRBJ2-5; 10 nucleotides line up with TRBD2. In germline, CDR1 is MNHEY, CDR2 SVGAGI. The J segment lost 5 bases and the V segment lost 2 bases, leaving 8 bases of the junction unmatched. The CDR3 loop spans 16 amino acids. CDR3 bases: TGTGCCAGCAGTTACGTGAGCGGGAGGGCCGGGGAGACCCAGTACTTC. Its protein product is CASSYVSGRAGETQYF.

This sequence joins TRBV11-2 and TRBJ1-5; TRBD1 matches at 9 bases. Germline CDR1 and CDR2: SGHAT and FQNNGV. The CDR3 sequence is 16 residues long. V shed 5 bases, J shed 6 bases, and the junction held 11 bases outside the gene matches. The CDR3 DNA sequence: TGTGCCAGCAGCCCTATGCTGGACAGGGGACCTCAGCCCCAGCATTTT. It specifies CASSPMLDRGPQPQHF. The full variable domain, completed using reference TRBV11-2 and TRBJ1-5, is EAGVAQSPRYKIIEKRQSVAFWCNPISGHATLYWYQQILGQGPKLLIQFQNNGVVDDSQLPKDRFSAERLKGVDSTLKIQPAKLEDSAVYLCASSPMLDRGPQPQHFGDGTRLSIL.

The chain combines TRBV30 with TRBJ1-1, with 7 bases fitting TRBD1. Germline V gene lookup returns CDR1 GTSNPN and CDR2 SVGIG (reference sequence). J was trimmed by 8 bases and V by 7 bases; bases with no gene match: 13. This CDR3 spans 13 amino acids. The CDR3 nucleotides are TGTGCCTACCGACAGGGTTTAATATCGGAAGCTTTCTTT. Amino acids: CAYRQGLISEAFF.

DNA for the CDR3: TGTGCCTGGAGTCTGACAGGGATTGGAAACACCATATATTTT. Its protein is CAWSLTGIGNTIYF. The chain employs TRBV30 and TRBJ1-3; TRBD1 aligns across 7 bases. V trimming: 2 bases; J trimming: 3 bases; junction bases outside the gene matches: 4. In germline, CDR1 is GTSNPN, CDR2 SVGIG (reference sequence). The CDR3 extends over 14 amino acids.

The rearrangement uses TRBV30 and TRBJ2-5; TRBD1 matches at 7 bases. Germline assignment: CDR1 GTSNPN and CDR2 SVGIG (reference sequence). CDR3 length equals 13 residues. V lost 3 bases, J lost 8 bases, and 9 bases stayed unmatched. The CDR3: CAWRNRGVATQYF. CDR3 DNA sequence: TGTGCCTGGAGAAACAGGGGAGTGGCAACCCAGTACTTC.

The table lists this clone with a count of one. V and J are TRBV7-2 and TRBJ2-5; no firm D call. The CDR3 sequence is 13 residues long. V was shortened by 0 bases and J by 5 bases, with 7 bases between the two germline ends. Germline V CDR1 and CDR2: SGHTA, FQGNSA. CDR3 residues: CASSLAARETQYF. The CDR3 DNA reads TGTGCCAGCAGCTTAGCAGCCCGGGAGACCCAGTACTTC.

This chain connects TRBV5-1 to TRBJ2-3; D is unclear. The CDR3 covers 13 residues. The V gene's germline CDR1 is SGHRS and CDR2 YFSETQ. The V and J ends lost 2 bases and 2 bases respectively, with 6 bases between them. The CDR3 loop reads CASSFGHTDTQYF. CDR3 DNA sequence: TGCGCCAGCAGCTTCGGCCACACAGATACGCAGTATTTT. The variable domain in full, with the rest retrieved from reference TRBV5-1 and TRBJ2-3, is KAGVTQTPRYLIKTRGQQVTLSCSPISGHRSVSWYQQTPGQGLQFLFEYFSETQRNKGNFPGRFSGRQFSNSRSEMNVSTLELGDSALYLCASSFGHTDTQYFGPGTRLTVL.

The chain has TRBV5-1 and TRBJ1-3; weak D call: TRBD1 (6 bases). Trimming took off 3 bases at V and 0 bases at J, with 13 bases between the two ends. Germline CDR1 is SGHRS and CDR2 is YFSETQ. This CDR3 region has 16 residues. The CDR3 region is CASSSGAANSGNTIYF. DNA of the CDR3: TGCGCCAGCAGCTCGGGGGCGGCGAACTCTGGAAACACCATATATTTT.

V usage is TRBV30 and J usage is TRBJ1-5; no definite D call. The germline V and J ends were trimmed by 3 bases and 7 bases, with 13 bases remaining between them. The CDR3 runs 13 residues. Germline values: CDR1 GTSNPN, CDR2 SVGIG (reference sequence). In DNA, the CDR3 is TGTGCCTGGAGCGCCGTGGATGACCAGCCCCAGCATTTT. Translating it yields CAWSAVDDQPQHF.